This T cell receptor (beta chain) was documented in a study of cytomegalovirus exposure and HLA in healthy donors. Concerning this clone: Its antigen is unidentified.

Study-level results: In the analysis, some V segments, TRBV6-2 and TRBV6-3 included, were excluded as indistinguishable. V- and J-gene trimming in TCR beta was tied to a missense DCLRE1C variant by an analysis performed later. Within the data, a cluster of highly shared sequence variants was likely a sequencing artifact. Highest at DRB1 and lowest at HLA-C, TCR association rates differed among HLA loci in a later analysis.

The primer mix had 60 Vbeta and 13 Jbeta primers. The method was immunoSEQ multiplex PCR; TCRdb's version includes in-frame clones alone and lacks a portion of them. The data contain about 140,000 clones, about four fifths of them seen just once; the ten biggest clones take up about 2.2%. CDR3 length: 15 residues. With V trimmed by 5 bases and J by 4 bases, 6 bases remained unmatched. Germline CDR1 reads SEHNR; CDR2 reads FQNEAQ (reference sequence). The V gene is TRBV7-9, the J gene TRBJ1-3; 9 bases are shared with TRBD1. The specimen was PBMCs. This clonotype was obtained from a man aged 30 to 39 in good health and CMV-seronegative. The CDR3 is CASSQTGGHGNTIYF. The CDR3 coding sequence is TGTGCCAGCAGCCAGACAGGGGGTCACGGAAACACCATATATTTT.